This T cell receptor beta chain was captured in a study of T cells in women clearing cervical HPV infection. The length of the CDR3 is 15 residues. V lost 2 bases and J 2 bases, leaving 13 bases between the germline ends. TCRdb's table, derived via immunoSEQ multiplex PCR, lists solely in-frame clones and lacks some. In total, the table holds roughly 45,000 clones. Details on this clone: The antigen remains undetermined. The CDR3 extends 3 residues past the end of the read, so its final part is completed from the germline J gene.

Dot-blot hybridization genotyped cervical HPV amplified with MY09/MY11 PCR. Whole-study findings and limits: CIN3+ cases had significantly higher TCR repertoire richness than controls, but evenness did not differ.

The TCR originated in a woman between 18 and 70 years old with a cervical HPV16 infection that either progressed to CIN3+ or cleared (not recorded which). The V and J genes are TRBV12-3 or TRBV12-4 and TRBJ2-7; D is unresolved. Sequenced input: blood buffy coat. The CDR3 spells CASSLLQSPPYEQYF. The CDR3 bases that were read are TGTGCCAGCAGTTTACTACAGAGCCCCCCCTACGAG.